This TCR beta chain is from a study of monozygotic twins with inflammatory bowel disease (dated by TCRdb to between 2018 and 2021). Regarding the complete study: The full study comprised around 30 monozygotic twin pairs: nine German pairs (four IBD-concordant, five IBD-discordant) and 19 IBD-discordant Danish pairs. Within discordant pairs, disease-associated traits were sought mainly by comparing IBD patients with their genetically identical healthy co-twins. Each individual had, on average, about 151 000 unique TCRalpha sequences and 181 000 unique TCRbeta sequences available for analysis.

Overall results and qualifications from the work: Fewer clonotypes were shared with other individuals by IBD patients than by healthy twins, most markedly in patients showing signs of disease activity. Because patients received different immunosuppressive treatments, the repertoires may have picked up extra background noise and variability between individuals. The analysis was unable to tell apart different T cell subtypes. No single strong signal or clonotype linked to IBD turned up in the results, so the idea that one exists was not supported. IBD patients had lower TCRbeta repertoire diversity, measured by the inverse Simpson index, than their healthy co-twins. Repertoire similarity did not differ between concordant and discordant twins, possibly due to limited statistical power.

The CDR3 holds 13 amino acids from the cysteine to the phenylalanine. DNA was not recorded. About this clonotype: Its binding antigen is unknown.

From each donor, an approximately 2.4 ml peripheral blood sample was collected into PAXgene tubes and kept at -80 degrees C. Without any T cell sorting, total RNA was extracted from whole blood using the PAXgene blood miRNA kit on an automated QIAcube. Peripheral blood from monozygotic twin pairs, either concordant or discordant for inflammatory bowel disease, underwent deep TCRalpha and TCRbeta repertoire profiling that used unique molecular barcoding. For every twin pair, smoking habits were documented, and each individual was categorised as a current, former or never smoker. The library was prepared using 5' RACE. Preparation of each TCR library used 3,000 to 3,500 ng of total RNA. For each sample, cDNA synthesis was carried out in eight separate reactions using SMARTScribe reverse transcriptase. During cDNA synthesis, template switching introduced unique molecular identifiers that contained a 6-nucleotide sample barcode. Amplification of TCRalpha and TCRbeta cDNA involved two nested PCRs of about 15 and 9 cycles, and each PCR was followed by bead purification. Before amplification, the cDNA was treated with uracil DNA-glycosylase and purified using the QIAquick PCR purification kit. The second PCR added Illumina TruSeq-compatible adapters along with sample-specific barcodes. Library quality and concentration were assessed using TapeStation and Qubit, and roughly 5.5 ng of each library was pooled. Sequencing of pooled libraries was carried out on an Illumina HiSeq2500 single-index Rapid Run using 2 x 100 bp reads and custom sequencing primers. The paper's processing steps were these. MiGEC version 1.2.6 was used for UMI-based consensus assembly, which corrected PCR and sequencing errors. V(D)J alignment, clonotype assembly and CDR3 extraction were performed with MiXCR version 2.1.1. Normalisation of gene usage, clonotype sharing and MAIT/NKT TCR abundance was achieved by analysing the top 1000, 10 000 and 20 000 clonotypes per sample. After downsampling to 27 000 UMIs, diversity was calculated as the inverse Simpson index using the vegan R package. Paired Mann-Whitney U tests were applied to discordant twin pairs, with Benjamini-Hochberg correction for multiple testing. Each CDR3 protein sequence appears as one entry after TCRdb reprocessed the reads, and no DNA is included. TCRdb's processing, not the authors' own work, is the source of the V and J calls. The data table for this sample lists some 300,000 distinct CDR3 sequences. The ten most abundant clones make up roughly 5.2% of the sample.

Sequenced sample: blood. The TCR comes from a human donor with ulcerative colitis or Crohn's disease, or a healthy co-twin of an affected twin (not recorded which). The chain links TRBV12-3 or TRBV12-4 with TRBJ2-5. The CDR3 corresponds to CASSLLPRETQYF.